This TCR beta chain was recorded in a study of CD8 T cells in Susac syndrome. RNA, at about 0.5 to 1 ug, was reverse transcribed with random hexamers. TCR beta CDR3 was amplified by immunoSEQ covering 54 Vbeta and 13 Jbeta. Via MiXCR, TCRdb re-called the immunoSEQ multiplex PCR reads, giving one row per CDR3 protein. The sample has 300,000 or so distinct CDR3 sequences, roughly 94% seen once. V was clipped by 2 bases and J by 1 base, with 14 bases between them. The CDR3 covers 16 residues. Germline V gene sequence: CDR1 KGHSH, CDR2 LQKENI. The chain combines TRBV18 with TRBJ1-1; D is ambiguous. The receptor's source is a human donor with multiple sclerosis. The source material was CD4+ T cells from PBMCs. The CDR3 sequence: CASSPMGRKGNTEAFF. The CDR3 coding sequence is TGTGCCAGCTCACCAATGGGCAGAAAGGGGAACACTGAAGCTTTCTTT.